Listed below are T cell receptor beta chains from one sample, sequenced in a study of T cells in Graves' hyperthyroidism and ophthalmopathy. TCRdb reprocessed the multiplex PCR reads with MiXCR, giving one entry per CDR3 protein. The table has hundreds of thousands of distinct CDR3 sequences, roughly 14% seen once. What was sequenced was blood. These receptors were taken from a man between 18 and 35 years old with Graves' ophthalmopathy. The CDR3 runs from the conserved cysteine through the conserved F or W. The D gene is left open where the match is weak. The listing skips clone size in some rows; elsewhere it reads once, few, many or a size class.

size: many; D: -; J: TRBJ2-5; V: TRBV20-1; CDR3: CSAGQRQETQYF; DNA: TGCAGTGCTGGACAACGGCAAGAGACCCAGTACTTC
size: many; D: -; J: TRBJ1-4; V: TRBV4-1; CDR3: CASSQGMGLRREKLFF; DNA: TGCGCCAGCAGCCAAGGGATGGGTTTACGAAGAGAAAAACTGTTTTTT
size: many; D: TRBD1; J: TRBJ2-7; V: TRBV5-1; CDR3: CASSLGQGALEQYF; DNA: TGCGCCAGCAGCTTGGGACAGGGGGCACTCGAGCAGTACTTC
size: few; D: TRBD1; J: TRBJ2-1; V: TRBV7-3; CDR3: CASSLSGDRDNEQFF; DNA: TGTGCCAGCAGCTTAAGCGGGGACAGGGACAATGAGCAGTTCTTC
size: once; D: TRBD1; J: TRBJ1-2; V: TRBV6-1; CDR3: CASSNAGGLNTF; DNA: TGTGCCAGCAGCAACGCAGGGGGATTGAACACCTTC
size: many; D: -; J: TRBJ1-2; V: TRBV2; CDR3: CASSAMGGTRSYGYTF; DNA: TGTGCCAGCAGTGCGATGGGGGGGACCAGATCCTATGGCTACACCTTC
size: many; D: TRBD2; J: TRBJ2-3; V: TRBV5-1; CDR3: CASSYFIAGGDADTQYF; DNA: TGCGCCAGCAGCTACTTTATAGCGGGAGGGGACGCAGATACGCAGTATTTT
size: many; D: -; J: TRBJ2-1; V: TRBV5-1; CDR3: CASSPIMSSGEQFF; DNA: TGCGCCAGCAGCCCAATTATGTCTTCGGGTGAGCAGTTCTTC
size: few; D: -; J: TRBJ1-3; V: TRBV6-1; CDR3: CASSGEAGNTIYF; DNA: TGTGCCAGCAGCGGGGAGGCTGGAAACACCATATATTTT
size: few; D: TRBD2; J: TRBJ2-1; V: TRBV5-6; CDR3: CASSYTSGTSYNEQFF; DNA: TGTGCCAGCAGCTATACTAGCGGGACCTCCTACAATGAGCAGTTCTTC
size: few; D: -; J: TRBJ1-5; V: TRBV4-1; CDR3: CASSIQQGQPQHF; DNA: TGCGCCAGCAGCATACAACAGGGCCAGCCCCAGCATTTT
size: many; D: -; J: TRBJ2-2; V: TRBV5-1; CDR3: CASTLDAGKGGELFF; DNA: TGCGCCAGCACCCTGGATGCAGGGAAGGGCGGGGAGCTGTTTTTT
size: many; D: TRBD1; J: TRBJ2-5; V: TRBV2; CDR3: CASSEPGQGIQETQYF; DNA: TGTGCCAGCAGTGAGCCGGGACAGGGGATACAAGAGACCCAGTACTTC
size: -; D: TRBD1; J: TRBJ1-6; V: TRBV25-1; CDR3: CASSPPPRQGWDSPLHF; DNA: TGTGCCAGCAGTCCCCCCCCCCGACAGGGGTGGGATTCACCCCTCCACTTT
size: many; D: -; J: TRBJ2-3; V: TRBV11-3; CDR3: CASSSRQLTDTQYF; DNA: TGTGCCAGCAGCTCCCGACAGCTCACAGATACGCAGTATTTT
size: many; D: TRBD1; J: TRBJ2-5; V: TRBV20-1; CDR3: CSARVFKDRGGETQYF; DNA: TGCAGTGCTAGAGTATTCAAGGACAGGGGAGGAGAGACCCAGTACTTC
size: many; D: TRBD2; J: TRBJ2-1; V: TRBV5-1; CDR3: CASSPLAGYNEQFF; DNA: TGTGCCAGCAGCCCACTAGCGGGGTACAATGAGCAGTTCTTC
size: many; D: TRBD1; J: TRBJ1-2; V: TRBV7-9; CDR3: CASIEGQDGAYGYTF; DNA: TGTGCCAGCATCGAAGGACAGGATGGGGCCTATGGCTACACCTTC
size: many; D: -; J: TRBJ1-4; V: TRBV12-3/TRBV12-4; CDR3: CASSSHKNEKLFF; DNA: TGTGCCAGCAGCAGCCACAAGAATGAAAAACTGTTTTTT
size: many; D: TRBD2; J: TRBJ2-5; V: TRBV11-2; CDR3: CASSLPSGGRETQYF; DNA: TGTGCCAGCAGCTTACCTAGCGGGGGGCGAGAGACCCAGTACTTC
size: -; D: TRBD1; J: TRBJ2-7; V: TRBV6-1; CDR3: CASRARAGGEQYF; DNA: TGTGCCAGCAGAGCCAGGGCAGGGGGCGAGCAGTACTTC
size: -; D: -; J: TRBJ1-4; V: TRBV7-9; CDR3: CASSSQASHEKLFF; DNA: TGTGCCAGCAGCTCCCAAGCCAGCCATGAAAAACTGTTTTTT
size: many; D: -; J: TRBJ1-1; V: TRBV10-1; CDR3: CASPNTEAFF; DNA: TGCGCCAGCCCTAACACTGAAGCTTTCTTT
size: many; D: -; J: TRBJ1-1; V: TRBV29-1; CDR3: CSAQGPLNTEAFF; DNA: TGCAGCGCACAGGGACCGCTGAACACTGAAGCTTTCTTT
size: many; D: -; J: TRBJ1-2; V: TRBV7-9; CDR3: CASSFEVGYTF; DNA: TGTGCCAGCAGCTTCGAAGTGGGCTACACCTTC
size: many; D: -; J: TRBJ1-1; V: TRBV2; CDR3: CASTYGGTEAFF; DNA: TGTGCCAGCACCTACGGTGGAACTGAAGCTTTCTTT
size: many; D: -; J: TRBJ2-7; V: TRBV29-1; CDR3: CSVVPLPGAYEQYF; DNA: TGCAGCGTTGTTCCCCTACCGGGGGCCTACGAGCAGTACTTC
size: -; D: -; J: TRBJ2-1; V: TRBV20-1; CDR3: CSPGRGWYNGQFF; DNA: TGCAGCCCAGGTAGGGGTTGGTACAATGGGCAGTTCTTC
size: -; D: -; J: TRBJ2-7; V: TRBV7-9; CDR3: CASKFAQEQYF; DNA: TGTGCCAGCAAATTCGCACAGGAGCAGTACTTC
size: many; D: -; J: TRBJ2-7; V: TRBV20-1; CDR3: CSARDPRRWESEQYF; DNA: TGCAGTGCTAGAGATCCCAGGCGGTGGGAGTCCGAGCAGTACTTC
size: -; D: -; J: TRBJ2-4; V: TRBV6-1; CDR3: CASSEAGDAKNIQYF; DNA: TGTGCCAGCAGTGAGGCAGGTGATGCCAAAAACATTCAGTACTTC
size: -; D: -; J: TRBJ1-1; V: TRBV7-2; CDR3: CASSSTPEGTEAFF; DNA: TGTGCCAGCAGCTCCACCCCCGAGGGAACTGAAGCTTTCTTT
size: -; D: -; J: TRBJ1-1; V: TRBV6-1; CDR3: CASSEDEGSGTEAFF; DNA: TGTGCCAGCAGTGAAGATGAGGGCTCGGGGACTGAAGCTTTCTTT
size: many; D: TRBD1; J: TRBJ2-7; V: TRBV12-3/TRBV12-4; CDR3: CASSFRGQGIYEQYF; DNA: TGTGCCAGCAGTTTTAGGGGACAGGGTATCTACGAGCAGTACTTC
size: -; D: TRBD1; J: TRBJ2-2; V: TRBV29-1; CDR3: CSAKGAPSPGELFF; DNA: TGCAGCGCGAAGGGGGCCCCCTCACCCGGGGAGCTGTTTTTT
size: many; D: -; J: TRBJ1-4; V: TRBV2; CDR3: CASRGEAEKLFF; DNA: TGTGCCAGCAGAGGGGAGGCGGAAAAACTGTTTTTT
size: -; D: TRBD2; J: TRBJ2-5; V: TRBV28; CDR3: CASRIPSGRGQETQYF; DNA: TGTGCCAGCAGAATCCCTAGCGGGAGGGGCCAAGAGACCCAGTACTTC
size: -; D: TRBD2; J: TRBJ2-1; V: TRBV24-1; CDR3: CATSLSGTSGRKSYNEQFF; DNA: TGTGCCACCTCCCTGAGCGGGACTAGCGGGCGTAAATCCTACAATGAGCAGTTCTTC
size: many; D: TRBD1; J: TRBJ2-1; V: TRBV18; CDR3: CASSPGTASYNEQFF; DNA: TGTGCCAGCTCACCGGGGACAGCCTCCTACAATGAGCAGTTCTTC
size: many; D: TRBD2; J: TRBJ2-3; V: TRBV12-3/TRBV12-4; CDR3: CASSLGLAGGGFGTDTQYF; DNA: TGTGCCAGCAGTTTAGGGCTAGCGGGGGGTGGGTTCGGTACAGATACGCAGTATTTT
size: few; D: TRBD2; J: TRBJ2-7; V: TRBV5-8; CDR3: CASRDSGGRTYEQYF; DNA: TGTGCCAGCAGGGATAGCGGGGGTCGAACCTACGAGCAGTACTTC
size: few; D: TRBD1; J: TRBJ2-7; V: TRBV6-1; CDR3: CASSTGTVLYEQYF; DNA: TGTGCCAGCAGTACCGGGACAGTCCTCTACGAGCAGTACTTC
size: -; D: TRBD2; J: TRBJ2-7; V: TRBV15; CDR3: CATSRRLAVEQYF; DNA: TGTGCCACCAGCAGGAGACTAGCAGTCGAGCAGTACTTC
size: few; D: -; J: TRBJ1-1; V: TRBV5-1; CDR3: CASSFMLMGRTEAFF; DNA: TGCGCCAGCAGCTTCATGTTAATGGGGCGAACTGAAGCTTTCTTT
size: many; D: -; J: TRBJ1-6; V: TRBV6-1; CDR3: CASKYGTTDANSPLHF; DNA: TGTGCCAGCAAATACGGTACAACGGATGCCAATTCACCCCTCCACTTT
size: many; D: -; J: TRBJ2-5; V: TRBV10-3; CDR3: CAISVEQGVETQYF; DNA: TGTGCCATCAGTGTGGAACAGGGAGTCGAGACCCAGTACTTC
size: many; D: -; J: TRBJ1-3; V: TRBV6-1; CDR3: CASASGAGNTIYF; DNA: TGTGCCAGCGCCTCAGGGGCTGGAAACACCATATATTTT
size: many; D: TRBD2; J: TRBJ2-5; V: TRBV20-1; CDR3: CSARLTTGLAGVMGETQYF; DNA: TGCAGTGCTAGGCTCACAACGGGACTAGCGGGGGTAATGGGAGAGACCCAGTACTTC
size: many; D: -; J: TRBJ2-1; V: TRBV7-2; CDR3: CASSPSSGWEQFF; DNA: TGTGCCAGCAGCCCTAGTTCCGGATGGGAGCAGTTCTTC
size: many; D: -; J: TRBJ2-3; V: TRBV10-2; CDR3: CASRGVQWEDTQYF; DNA: TGCGCCAGCAGGGGAGTCCAGTGGGAAGATACGCAGTATTTT
size: -; D: TRBD2; J: TRBJ2-5; V: TRBV2; CDR3: CASSEGWREVQETQYF; DNA: TGTGCCAGCAGTGAAGGGTGGCGGGAGGTCCAAGAGACCCAGTACTTC
size: -; D: -; J: TRBJ1-1; V: TRBV5-1; CDR3: CASSLGWRDTEAFF; DNA: TGCGCCAGCAGCTTGGGGTGGCGGGACACTGAAGCTTTCTTT
size: many; D: TRBD2; J: TRBJ2-7; V: TRBV12-3/TRBV12-4; CDR3: CASSFRLAGAGYEQYF; DNA: TGTGCCAGCAGTTTCCGACTAGCGGGAGCGGGATACGAGCAGTACTTC
size: many; D: TRBD2; J: TRBJ2-1; V: TRBV18; CDR3: CASSQTLAGSYNEQFF; DNA: TGTGCCAGCTCACAAACTTTAGCGGGATCCTACAATGAGCAGTTCTTC
size: few; D: TRBD1; J: TRBJ2-7; V: TRBV6-1; CDR3: CASSQHRGLPHEQYF; DNA: TGTGCCAGCAGTCAACACAGGGGGCTGCCCCACGAGCAGTACTTC
size: few; D: TRBD1; J: TRBJ2-4; V: TRBV24-1; CDR3: CATSDPGGANIQYF; DNA: TGTGCCACCAGTGATCCAGGGGGCGCGAACATTCAGTACTTC
size: many; D: -; J: TRBJ1-5; V: TRBV13; CDR3: CASSTSNGNQPQHF; DNA: TGTGCCAGCAGCACAAGTAATGGCAATCAGCCCCAGCATTTT